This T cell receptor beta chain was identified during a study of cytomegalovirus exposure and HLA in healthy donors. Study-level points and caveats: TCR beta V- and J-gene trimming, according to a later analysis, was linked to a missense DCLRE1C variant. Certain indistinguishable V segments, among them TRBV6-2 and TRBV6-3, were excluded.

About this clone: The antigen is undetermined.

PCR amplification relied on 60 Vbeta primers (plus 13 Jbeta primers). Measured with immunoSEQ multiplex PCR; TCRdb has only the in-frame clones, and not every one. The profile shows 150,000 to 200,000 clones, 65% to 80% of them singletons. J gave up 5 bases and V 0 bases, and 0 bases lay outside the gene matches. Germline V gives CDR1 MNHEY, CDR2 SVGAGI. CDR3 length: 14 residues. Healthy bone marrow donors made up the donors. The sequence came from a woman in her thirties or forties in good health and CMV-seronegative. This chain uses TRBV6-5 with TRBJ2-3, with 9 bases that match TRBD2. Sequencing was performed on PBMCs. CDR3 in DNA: TGTGCCAGCAGTTACTCACTAGCGGGAGATACGCAGTATTTT. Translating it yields CASSYSLAGDTQYF.